The entry below describes one T cell receptor beta chain. The antigen remains unidentified. Original handling: Filtering differed since immunoSEQ provided only junctions, with no quality scores. Generated by immunoSEQ multiplex PCR, the TCRdb table keeps only in-frame clones and is missing some. Clone size and the V and J calls come from that table; the DNA yielded D and trimming. The sample contains around 450,000 clones, 75% to 85% of which appear only once. The CDR3 has 18 amino acids. CDR1 and CDR2 (germline): MDHEN, SYDVKM. Losses at the gene ends were 6 bases for V and 3 bases for J; bases not matched to a gene: 10. This sample is part of a study of shared clonotypes between healthy human individuals. Whole-study findings and limits: A limitation of the genetic and exposure-history diversity represented arose from few donors.

Material: PBMCs. The TCR sequence derives from a woman aged 40 to 50 in good health. Some clones in this sample may be carry-over from other donors' samples. The chain uses TRBV28 and TRBJ2-1; the match to TRBD2 covers 14 bases. CDR3 coding DNA: TGTGCCAGCAGCTCCCCCGGGACTAGCGGGAGACACTACAATGAGCAGTTCTTC. Its protein product is CASSSPGTSGRHYNEQFF.